This entry features one T cell receptor (beta chain) sequence. The antigen is undetermined. Germline V lookup: CDR1 SGHTA, CDR2 FQGNSA. This CDR3 is 13 amino acids long. J gave up 9 bases and V 5 bases, and 4 bases lay outside the gene matches. This entry comes from a study of identical twins. Findings of the study overall: Invariant populations such as MAIT and iNKT cells could partly muddle zero-insertion analyses. Beta out-of-frame sequences showed weaker excess sharing between twins.

TCRdb re-analysed the 5' RACE reads in MiXCR, keeping a single row per CDR3 protein. The data contain some 710,000 distinct CDR3 sequences, around 6% of them seen just once; the ten biggest clones take up approximately 1.6%. The source of this sequence is a man younger than 30 in good health. The chain is built from TRBV7-2 and TRBJ2-2; 9 bases fit TRBD1. The specimen was naive T cells sorted from blood. The CDR3 reads CASSPGQGRELFF. In nucleotides, the CDR3 is TGTGCCAGCAGCCCGGGACAGGGACGGGAGCTGTTTTTT.